This T cell receptor beta chain originates from a study of patients and donors after allogeneic stem cell transplantation. TCRdb used MiXCR to reprocess the RT-PCR reads, holding one entry per CDR3 protein. The table shows fewer than 250,000 distinct CDR3 sequences, with about 14% occurring only once. This clonotype was detected many times. Trimming left V 2 bases short and J 5 bases short, with 18 bases between. The CDR3 runs to 16 residues. Per the germline V gene, CDR1 is SGHTA and CDR2 is FQGNSA. Sequencing used blood, either unsorted or a sorted T cell fraction (not recorded which). The chain uses TRBV7-2 and TRBJ2-5, with no clear D. This TCR came from a human donor who was either an allogeneic HSCT recipient or a stem cell or donor lymphocyte infusion donor (not recorded which). It is not recorded whose cells these are; they may come from a transplant donor. The CDR3 loop is CASSLNRAVLGETQYF. In DNA form, the CDR3 reads TGTGCCAGCAGCTTAAACCGGGCCGTCTTAGGGGAGACCCAGTACTTC.